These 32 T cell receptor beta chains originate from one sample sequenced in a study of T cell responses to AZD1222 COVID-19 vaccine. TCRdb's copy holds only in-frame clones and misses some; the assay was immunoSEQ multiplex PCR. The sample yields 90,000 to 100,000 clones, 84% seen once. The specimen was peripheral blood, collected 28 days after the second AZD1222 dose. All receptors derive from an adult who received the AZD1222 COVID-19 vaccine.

The CDR3 reads CASSLESAGANTGELFF. The CDR3 DNA sequence: TGTGCCAGCAGCTTAGAATCTGCGGGGGCGAACACCGGGGAGCTGTTTTTT. The V call is TRBV7-6, the J call TRBJ2-2; TRBD2 aligns across 7 bases. CDR3 length: 17 residues. The germline gives CDR1 SGHVS, CDR2 FNYEAQ. J lost 0 bases, V lost 1 base, and 5 bases had no gene match.

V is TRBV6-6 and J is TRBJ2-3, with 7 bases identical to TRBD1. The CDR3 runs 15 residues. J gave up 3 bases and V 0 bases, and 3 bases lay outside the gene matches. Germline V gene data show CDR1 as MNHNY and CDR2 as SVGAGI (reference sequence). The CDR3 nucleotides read TGTGCCAGCAGTTACTCACAGGGGTTGACAGATACGCAGTATTTT. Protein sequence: CASSYSQGLTDTQYF.

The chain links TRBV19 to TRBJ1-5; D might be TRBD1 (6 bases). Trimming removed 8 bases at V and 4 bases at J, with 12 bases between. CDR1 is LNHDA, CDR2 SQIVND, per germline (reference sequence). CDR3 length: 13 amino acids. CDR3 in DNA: TGTGCCAGTCAGGACAGCTATAATCAGCCCCAGCATTTT. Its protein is CASQDSYNQPQHF.

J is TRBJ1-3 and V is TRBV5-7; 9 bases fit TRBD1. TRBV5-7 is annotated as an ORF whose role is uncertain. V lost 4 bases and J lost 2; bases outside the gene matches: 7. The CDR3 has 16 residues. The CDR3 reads CASSPRDREAGNTIYF. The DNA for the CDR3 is TGTGCCAGCAGCCCCCGGGACAGGGAAGCTGGAAACACCATATATTTT.

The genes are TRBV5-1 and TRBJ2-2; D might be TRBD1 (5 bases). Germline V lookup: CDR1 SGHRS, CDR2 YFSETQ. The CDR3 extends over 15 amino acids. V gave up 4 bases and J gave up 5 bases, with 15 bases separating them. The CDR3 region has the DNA TGCGCCAGCAGCCCACAGGCGGAGAGAACCGGGGAGCTGTTTTTT. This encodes CASSPQAERTGELFF.

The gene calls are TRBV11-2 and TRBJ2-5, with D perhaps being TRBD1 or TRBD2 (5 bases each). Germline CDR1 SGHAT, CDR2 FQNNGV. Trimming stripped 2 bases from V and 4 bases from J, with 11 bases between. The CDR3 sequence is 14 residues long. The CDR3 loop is CASSLFGTRETQYF. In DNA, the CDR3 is TGTGCCAGCAGCTTATTTGGGACCAGAGAGACCCAGTACTTC.

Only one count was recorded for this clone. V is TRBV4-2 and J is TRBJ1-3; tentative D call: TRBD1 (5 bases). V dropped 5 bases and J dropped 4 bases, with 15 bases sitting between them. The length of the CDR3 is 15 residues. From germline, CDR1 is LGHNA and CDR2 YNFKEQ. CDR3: CASSNPGGEGNTIYF. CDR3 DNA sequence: TGTGCCAGCAGCAATCCTGGGGGGGAAGGAAACACCATATATTTT.

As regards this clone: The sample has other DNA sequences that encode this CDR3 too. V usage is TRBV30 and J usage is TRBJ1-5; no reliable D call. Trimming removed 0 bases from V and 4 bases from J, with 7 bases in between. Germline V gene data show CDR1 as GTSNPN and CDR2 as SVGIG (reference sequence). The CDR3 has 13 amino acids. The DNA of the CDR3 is TGTGCCTGGAGTGTAGGTGGTAATCAGCCCCAGCATTTT. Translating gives CAWSVGGNQPQHF.

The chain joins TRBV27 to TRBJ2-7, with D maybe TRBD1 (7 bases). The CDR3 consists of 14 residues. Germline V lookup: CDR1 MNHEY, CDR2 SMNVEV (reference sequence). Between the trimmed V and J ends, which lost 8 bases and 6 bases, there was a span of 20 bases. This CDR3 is CASRSTGARGEQYF. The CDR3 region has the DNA TGTGCCAGCCGAAGTACAGGGGCGCGGGGCGAGCAGTACTTC.

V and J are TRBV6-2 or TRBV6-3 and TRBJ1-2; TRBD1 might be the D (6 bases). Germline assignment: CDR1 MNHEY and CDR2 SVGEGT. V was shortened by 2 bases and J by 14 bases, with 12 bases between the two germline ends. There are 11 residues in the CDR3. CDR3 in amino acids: CASSYGQRVTF. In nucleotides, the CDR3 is TGTGCCAGCAGTTACGGACAGAGAGTAACCTTC.

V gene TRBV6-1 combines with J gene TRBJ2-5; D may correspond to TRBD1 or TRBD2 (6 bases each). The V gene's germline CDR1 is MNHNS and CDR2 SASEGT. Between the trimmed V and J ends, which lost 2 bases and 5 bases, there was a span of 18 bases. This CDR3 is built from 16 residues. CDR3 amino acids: CASSEMGRGPEETQYF. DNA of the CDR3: TGTGCCAGCAGTGAAATGGGACGGGGGCCGGAGGAGACCCAGTACTTC.

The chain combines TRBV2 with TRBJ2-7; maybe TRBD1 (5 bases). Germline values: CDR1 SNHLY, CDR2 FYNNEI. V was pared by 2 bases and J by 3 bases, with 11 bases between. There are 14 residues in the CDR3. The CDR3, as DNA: TGTGCCAGCAGTGAACTGGCCAGGGTCTACGAGCAGTACTTC. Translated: CASSELARVYEQYF. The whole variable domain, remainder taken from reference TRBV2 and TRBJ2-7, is EPEVTQTPSHQVTQMGQEVILRCVPISNHLYFYWYRQILGQKVEFLVSFYNNEISEKSEIFDDQFSVERPDGSNFTLKIRSTKLEDSAMYFCASSELARVYEQYFGPGTRLTVT.

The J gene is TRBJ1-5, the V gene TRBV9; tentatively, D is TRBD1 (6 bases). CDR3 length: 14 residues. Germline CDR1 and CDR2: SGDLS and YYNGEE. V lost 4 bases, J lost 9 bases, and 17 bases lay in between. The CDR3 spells CASSQAGVRAPQHF. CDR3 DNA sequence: TGTGCCAGCAGCCAGGCAGGGGTCAGGGCGCCCCAGCATTTT.

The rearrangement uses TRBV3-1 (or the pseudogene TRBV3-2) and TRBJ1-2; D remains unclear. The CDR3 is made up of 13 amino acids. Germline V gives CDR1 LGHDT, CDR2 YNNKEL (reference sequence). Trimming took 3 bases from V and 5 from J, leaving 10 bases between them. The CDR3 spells CASSHLTKYGYTF. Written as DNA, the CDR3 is TGTGCCAGCAGCCATCTTACGAAATATGGCTACACCTTC.

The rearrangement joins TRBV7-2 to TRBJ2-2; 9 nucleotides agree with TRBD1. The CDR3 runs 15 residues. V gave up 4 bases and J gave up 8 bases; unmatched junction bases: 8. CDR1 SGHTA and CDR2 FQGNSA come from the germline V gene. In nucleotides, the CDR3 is TGTGCCAGCAGCTCGATGACAGGGGGGCGAGGGGAGCTGTTTTTT. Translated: CASSSMTGGRGELFF. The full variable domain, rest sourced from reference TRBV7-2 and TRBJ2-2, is GAGVSQSPSNKVTEKGKDVELRCDPISGHTALYWYRQSLGQGLEFLIYFQGNSAPDKSGLPSDRFSAERTGGSVSTLTIQRTQQEDSAVYLCASSSMTGGRGELFFGEGSRLTVL.

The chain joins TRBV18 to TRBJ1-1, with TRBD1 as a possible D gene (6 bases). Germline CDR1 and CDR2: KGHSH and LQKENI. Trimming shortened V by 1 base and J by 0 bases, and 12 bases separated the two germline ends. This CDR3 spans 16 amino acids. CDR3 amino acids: CASSPRGGDMNTEAFF. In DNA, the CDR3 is TGTGCCAGCTCACCACGAGGGGGAGATATGAACACTGAAGCTTTCTTT.

Here the CDR3 DNA reads TGTGCCAGCAGCCAAGACAGAGAGAACTATGGCTACACCTTC. Translation: CASSQDRENYGYTF. V is TRBV3-1 (or the pseudogene TRBV3-2) and J is TRBJ1-2; D uncertain. This CDR3 comprises 14 residues. The ends were cut back, 0 bases at V and 2 bases at J, with 7 bases in the middle. CDR1 is LGHDT, CDR2 YNNKEL, per germline (reference sequence).

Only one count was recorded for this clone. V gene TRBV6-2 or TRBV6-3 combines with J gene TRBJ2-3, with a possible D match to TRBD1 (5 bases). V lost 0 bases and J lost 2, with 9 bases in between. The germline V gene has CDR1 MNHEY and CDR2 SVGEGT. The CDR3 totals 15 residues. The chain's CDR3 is CASSYSRGNTDTQYF. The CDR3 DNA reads TGTGCCAGCAGTTACTCAAGGGGAAACACAGATACGCAGTATTTT.

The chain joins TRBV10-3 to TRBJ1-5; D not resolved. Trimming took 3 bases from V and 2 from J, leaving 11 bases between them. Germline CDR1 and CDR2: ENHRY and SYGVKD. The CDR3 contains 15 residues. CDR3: CAISDRGEGNQPQHF. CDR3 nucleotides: TGTGCCATCAGTGACCGGGGAGAGGGCAATCAGCCCCAGCATTTT.

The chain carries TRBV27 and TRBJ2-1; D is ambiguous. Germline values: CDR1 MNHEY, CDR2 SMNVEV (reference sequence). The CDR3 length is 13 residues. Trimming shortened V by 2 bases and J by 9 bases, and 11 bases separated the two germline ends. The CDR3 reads CASSLNKAGEQFF. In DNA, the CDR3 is TGTGCCAGCAGTTTAAACAAGGCAGGTGAGCAGTTCTTC.

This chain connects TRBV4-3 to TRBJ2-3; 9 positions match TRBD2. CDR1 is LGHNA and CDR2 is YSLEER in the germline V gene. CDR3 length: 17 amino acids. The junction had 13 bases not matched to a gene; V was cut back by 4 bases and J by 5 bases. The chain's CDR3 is CASSPARGRARVDTQYF. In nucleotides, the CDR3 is TGCGCCAGCAGCCCGGCTCGCGGGAGGGCCCGGGTAGATACGCAGTATTTT.

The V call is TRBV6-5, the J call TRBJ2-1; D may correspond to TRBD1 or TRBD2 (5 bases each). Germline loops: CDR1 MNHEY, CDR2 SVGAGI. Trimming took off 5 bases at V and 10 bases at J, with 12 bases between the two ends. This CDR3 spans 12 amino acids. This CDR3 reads CASSRGTQEQFF. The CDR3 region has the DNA TGTGCCAGCAGTCGAGGGACCCAAGAGCAGTTCTTC.

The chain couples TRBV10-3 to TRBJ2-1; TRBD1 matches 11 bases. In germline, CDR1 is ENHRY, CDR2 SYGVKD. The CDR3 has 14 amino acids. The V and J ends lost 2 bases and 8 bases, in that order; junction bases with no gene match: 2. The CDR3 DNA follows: TGTGCCATCAGTGAGGGACAGGGGGCCTATGAGCAGTTCTTC. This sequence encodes CAISEGQGAYEQFF.

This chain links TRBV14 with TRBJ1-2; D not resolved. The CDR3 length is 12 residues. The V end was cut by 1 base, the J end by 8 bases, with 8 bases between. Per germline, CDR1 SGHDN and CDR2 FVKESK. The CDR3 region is CASSQAVGGYTF. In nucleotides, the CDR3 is TGTGCCAGCAGCCAAGCTGTAGGCGGCTACACCTTC.

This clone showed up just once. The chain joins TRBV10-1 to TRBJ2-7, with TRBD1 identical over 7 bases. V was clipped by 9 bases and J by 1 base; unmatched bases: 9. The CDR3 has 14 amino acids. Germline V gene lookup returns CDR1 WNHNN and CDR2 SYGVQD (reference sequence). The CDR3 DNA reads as TGCGCCAGTTCCCCGGGACAGAGGTCCTACGAGCAGTACTTC. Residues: CASSPGQRSYEQYF.

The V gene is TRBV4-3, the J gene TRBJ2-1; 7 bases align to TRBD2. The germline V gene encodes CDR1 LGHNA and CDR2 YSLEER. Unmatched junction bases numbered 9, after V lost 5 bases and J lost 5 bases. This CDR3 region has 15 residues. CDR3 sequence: CASSVSLAPHNEQFF. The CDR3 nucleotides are TGCGCCAGCAGCGTTTCACTAGCGCCCCACAATGAGCAGTTCTTC.

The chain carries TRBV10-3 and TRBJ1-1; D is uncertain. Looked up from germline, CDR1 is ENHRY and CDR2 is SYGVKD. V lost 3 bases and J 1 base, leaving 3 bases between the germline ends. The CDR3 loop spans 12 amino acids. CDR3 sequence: CAISDPNTEAFF. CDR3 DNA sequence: TGTGCCATCAGTGATCCGAACACTGAAGCTTTCTTT.

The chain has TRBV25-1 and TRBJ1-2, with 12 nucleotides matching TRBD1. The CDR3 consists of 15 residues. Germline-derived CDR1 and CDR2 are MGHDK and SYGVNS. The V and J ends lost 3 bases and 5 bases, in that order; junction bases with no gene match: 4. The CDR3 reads CASSEGDRGPYGYTF. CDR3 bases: TGTGCCAGCAGTGAGGGGGACAGGGGGCCATATGGCTACACCTTC.

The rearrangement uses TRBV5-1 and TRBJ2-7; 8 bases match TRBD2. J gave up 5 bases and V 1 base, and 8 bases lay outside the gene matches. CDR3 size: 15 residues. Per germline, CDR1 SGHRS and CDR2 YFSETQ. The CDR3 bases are TGCGCCAGCAGCTTGCCTAGCGGGTCCTCGAACGAGCAGTACTTC. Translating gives CASSLPSGSSNEQYF. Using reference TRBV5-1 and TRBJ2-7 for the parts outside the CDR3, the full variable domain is KAGVTQTPRYLIKTRGQQVTLSCSPISGHRSVSWYQQTPGQGLQFLFEYFSETQRNKGNFPGRFSGRQFSNSRSEMNVSTLELGDSALYLCASSLPSGSSNEQYFGPGTRLTVT.

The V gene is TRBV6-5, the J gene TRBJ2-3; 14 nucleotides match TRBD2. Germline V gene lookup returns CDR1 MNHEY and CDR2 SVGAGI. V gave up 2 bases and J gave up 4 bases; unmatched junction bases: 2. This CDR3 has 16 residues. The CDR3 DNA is TGTGCCAGCAGTTACACGGGACTAGCGGGGGCAGATACGCAGTATTTT. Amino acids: CASSYTGLAGADTQYF.

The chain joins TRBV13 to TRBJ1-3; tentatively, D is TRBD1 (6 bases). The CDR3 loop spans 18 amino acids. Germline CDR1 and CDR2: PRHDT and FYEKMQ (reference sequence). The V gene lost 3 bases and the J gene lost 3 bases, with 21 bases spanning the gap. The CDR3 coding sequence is TGTGCCAGCAGCTTTCGACAGGCGAACTCACGGTATGGAAACACCATATATTTT. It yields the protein CASSFRQANSRYGNTIYF.

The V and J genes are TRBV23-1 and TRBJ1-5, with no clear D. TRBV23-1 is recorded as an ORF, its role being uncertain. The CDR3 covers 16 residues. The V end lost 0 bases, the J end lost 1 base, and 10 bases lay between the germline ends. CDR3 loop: CASSQSKGSSNQPQHF. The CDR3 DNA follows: TGCGCCAGCAGTCAATCGAAGGGATCCAGCAATCAGCCCCAGCATTTT.